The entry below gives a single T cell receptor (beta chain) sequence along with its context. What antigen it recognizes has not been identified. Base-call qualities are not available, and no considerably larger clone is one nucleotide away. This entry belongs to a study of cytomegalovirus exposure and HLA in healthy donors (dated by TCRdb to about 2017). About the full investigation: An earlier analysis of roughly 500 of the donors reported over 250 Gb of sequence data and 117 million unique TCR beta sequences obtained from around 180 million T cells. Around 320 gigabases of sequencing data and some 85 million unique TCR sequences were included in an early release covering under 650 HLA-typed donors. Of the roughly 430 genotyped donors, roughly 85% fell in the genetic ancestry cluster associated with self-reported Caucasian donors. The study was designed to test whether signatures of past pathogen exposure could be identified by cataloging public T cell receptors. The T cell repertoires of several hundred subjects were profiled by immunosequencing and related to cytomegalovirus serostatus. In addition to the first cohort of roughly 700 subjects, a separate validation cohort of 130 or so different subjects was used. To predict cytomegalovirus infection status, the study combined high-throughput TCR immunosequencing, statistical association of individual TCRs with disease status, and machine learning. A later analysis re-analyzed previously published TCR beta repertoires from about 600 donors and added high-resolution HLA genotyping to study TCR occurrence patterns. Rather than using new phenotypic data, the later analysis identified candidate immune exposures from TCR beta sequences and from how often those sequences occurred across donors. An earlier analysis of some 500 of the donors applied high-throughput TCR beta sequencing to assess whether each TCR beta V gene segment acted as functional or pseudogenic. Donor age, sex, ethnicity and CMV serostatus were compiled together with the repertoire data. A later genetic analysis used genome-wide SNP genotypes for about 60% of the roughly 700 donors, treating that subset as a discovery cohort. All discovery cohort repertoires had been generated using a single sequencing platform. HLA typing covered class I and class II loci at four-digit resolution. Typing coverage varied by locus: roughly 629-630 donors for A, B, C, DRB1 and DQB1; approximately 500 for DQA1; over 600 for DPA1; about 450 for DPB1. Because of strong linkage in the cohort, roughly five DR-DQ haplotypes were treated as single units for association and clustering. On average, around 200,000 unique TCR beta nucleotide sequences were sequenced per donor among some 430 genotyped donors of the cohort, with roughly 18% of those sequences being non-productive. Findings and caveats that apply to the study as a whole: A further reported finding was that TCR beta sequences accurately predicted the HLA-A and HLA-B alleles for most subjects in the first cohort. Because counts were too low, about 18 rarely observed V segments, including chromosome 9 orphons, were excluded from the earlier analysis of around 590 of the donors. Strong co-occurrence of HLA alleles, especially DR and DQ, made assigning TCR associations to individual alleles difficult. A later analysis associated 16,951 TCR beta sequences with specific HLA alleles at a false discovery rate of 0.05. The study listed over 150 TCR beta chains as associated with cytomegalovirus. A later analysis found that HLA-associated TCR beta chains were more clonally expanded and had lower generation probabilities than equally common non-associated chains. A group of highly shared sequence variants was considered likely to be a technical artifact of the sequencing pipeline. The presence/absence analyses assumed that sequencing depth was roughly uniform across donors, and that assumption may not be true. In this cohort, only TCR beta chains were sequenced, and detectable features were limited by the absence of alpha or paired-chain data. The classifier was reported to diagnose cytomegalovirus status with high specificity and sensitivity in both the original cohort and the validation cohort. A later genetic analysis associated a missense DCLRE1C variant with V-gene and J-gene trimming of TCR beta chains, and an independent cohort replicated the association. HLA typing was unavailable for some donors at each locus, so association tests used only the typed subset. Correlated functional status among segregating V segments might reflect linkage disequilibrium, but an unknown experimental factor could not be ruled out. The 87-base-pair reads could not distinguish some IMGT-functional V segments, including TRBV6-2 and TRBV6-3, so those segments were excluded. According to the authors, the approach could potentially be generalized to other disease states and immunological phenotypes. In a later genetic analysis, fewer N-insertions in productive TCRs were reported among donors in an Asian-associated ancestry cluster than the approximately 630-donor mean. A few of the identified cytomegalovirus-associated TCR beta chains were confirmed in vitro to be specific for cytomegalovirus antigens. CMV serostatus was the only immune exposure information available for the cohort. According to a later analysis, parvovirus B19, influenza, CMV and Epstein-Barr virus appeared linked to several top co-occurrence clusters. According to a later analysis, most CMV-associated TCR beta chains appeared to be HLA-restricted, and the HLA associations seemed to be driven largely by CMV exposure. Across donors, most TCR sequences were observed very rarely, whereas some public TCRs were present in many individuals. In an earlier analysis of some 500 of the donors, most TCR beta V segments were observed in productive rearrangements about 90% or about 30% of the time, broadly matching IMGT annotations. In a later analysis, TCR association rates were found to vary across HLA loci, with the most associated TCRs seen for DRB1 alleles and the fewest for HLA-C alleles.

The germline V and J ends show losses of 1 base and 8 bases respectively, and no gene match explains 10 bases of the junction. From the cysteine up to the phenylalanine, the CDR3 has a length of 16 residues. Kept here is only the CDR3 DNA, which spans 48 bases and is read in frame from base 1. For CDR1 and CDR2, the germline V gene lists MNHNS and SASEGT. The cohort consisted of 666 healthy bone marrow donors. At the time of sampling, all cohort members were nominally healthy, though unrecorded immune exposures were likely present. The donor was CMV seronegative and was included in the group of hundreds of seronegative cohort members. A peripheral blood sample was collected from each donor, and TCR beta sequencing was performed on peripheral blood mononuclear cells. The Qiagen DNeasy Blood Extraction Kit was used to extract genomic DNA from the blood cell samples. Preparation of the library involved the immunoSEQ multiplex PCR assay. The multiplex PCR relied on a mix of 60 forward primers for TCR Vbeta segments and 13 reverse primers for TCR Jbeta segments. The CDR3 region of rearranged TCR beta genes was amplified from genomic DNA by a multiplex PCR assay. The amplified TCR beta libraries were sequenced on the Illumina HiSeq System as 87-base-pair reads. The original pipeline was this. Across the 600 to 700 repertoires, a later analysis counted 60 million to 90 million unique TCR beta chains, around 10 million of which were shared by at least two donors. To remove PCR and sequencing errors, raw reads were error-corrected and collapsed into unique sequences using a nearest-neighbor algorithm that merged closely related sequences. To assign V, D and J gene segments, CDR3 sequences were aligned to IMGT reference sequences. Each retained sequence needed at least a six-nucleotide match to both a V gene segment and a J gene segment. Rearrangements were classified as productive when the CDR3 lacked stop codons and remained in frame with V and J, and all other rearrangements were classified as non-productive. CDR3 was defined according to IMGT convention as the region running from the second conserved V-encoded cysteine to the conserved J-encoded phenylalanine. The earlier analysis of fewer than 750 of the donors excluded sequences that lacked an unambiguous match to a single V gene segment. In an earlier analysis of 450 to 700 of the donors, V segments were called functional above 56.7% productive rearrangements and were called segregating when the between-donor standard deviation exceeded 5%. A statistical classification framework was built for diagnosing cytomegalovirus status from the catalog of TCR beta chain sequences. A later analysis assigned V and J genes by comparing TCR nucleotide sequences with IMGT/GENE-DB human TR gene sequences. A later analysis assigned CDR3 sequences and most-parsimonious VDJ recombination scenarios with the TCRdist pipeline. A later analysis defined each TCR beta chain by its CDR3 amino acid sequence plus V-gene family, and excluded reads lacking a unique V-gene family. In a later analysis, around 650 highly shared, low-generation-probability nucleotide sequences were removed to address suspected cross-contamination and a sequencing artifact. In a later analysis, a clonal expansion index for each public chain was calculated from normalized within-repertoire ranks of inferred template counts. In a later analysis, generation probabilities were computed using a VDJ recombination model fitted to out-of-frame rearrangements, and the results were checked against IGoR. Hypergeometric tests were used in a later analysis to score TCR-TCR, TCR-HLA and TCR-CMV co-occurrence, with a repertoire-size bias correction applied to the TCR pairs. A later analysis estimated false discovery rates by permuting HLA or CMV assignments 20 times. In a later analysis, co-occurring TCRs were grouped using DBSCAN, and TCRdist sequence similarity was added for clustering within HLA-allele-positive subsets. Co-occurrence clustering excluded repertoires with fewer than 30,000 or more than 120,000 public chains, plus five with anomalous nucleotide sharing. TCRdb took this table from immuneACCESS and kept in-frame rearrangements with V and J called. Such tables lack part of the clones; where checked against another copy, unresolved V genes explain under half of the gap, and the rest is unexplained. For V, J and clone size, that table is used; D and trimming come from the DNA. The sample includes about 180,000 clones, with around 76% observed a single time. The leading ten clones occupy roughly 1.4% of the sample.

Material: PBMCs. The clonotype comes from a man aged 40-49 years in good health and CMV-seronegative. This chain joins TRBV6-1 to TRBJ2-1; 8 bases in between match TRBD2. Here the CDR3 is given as CASSEVGTSRFHEQFF. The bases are TGTGCCAGCAGTGAAGTAGGGACTAGTAGATTCCATGAGCAGTTCTTC.